Listed below are T cell receptor beta chains from one sample, sequenced in a study of blood T cell repertoires in COVID-19. Profiling relied on immunoSEQ multiplex PCR, and the TCRdb table lists in-frame clones only, not all of them. Among about 670,000 clones listed, around 89% were seen once. Sequenced sample: peripheral blood. Every receptor here comes from a woman younger than 35 with acute or convalescent COVID-19. Each CDR3 is given with its conserved first and last residue. A D gene is named only where the DNA matches it firmly. Not all rows give a size; the values are once, few, many and, for expanded clones, a class.

cdr3_length d_call j_call clone_size v_call cdr3_nt cdr3_aa
16 NA TRBJ2-7 NA TRBV11-2 TGTGCCAGCAGCTTACCATTCCGGGGTACGTCCTACGAGCAGTACTTC CASSLPFRGTSYEQYF
16 NA TRBJ1-6 NA TRBV19 TGTGCCAGTAGTACCACAGGACAGTCCTATAATTCACCCCTCCACTTT CASSTTGQSYNSPLHF
13 NA TRBJ1-5 NA TRBV5-6 TGTGCCAGCAGTCTCAGTAGCAATCAGCCCCAGCATTTT CASSLSSNQPQHF
13 NA TRBJ1-2 NA TRBV18 TGTGCCAGCTCGCGGGAGGGTCCCTATGGCTACACCTTC CASSREGPYGYTF
12 NA TRBJ2-1 NA TRBV7-9 TGTGCCAGCAGCGATGACAGCTATGAGCAGTTCTTC CASSDDSYEQFF
13 NA TRBJ2-3 NA TRBV29-1 TGCAGCGGGTCGGGGAGTGACCGGGATACGCAGTATTTT CSGSGSDRDTQYF
14 NA TRBJ1-1 NA TRBV30 TGTGCCTGGAGTGTTGGGAGATGGAACACTGAAGCTTTCTTT CAWSVGRWNTEAFF
17 TRBD1 TRBJ1-5 NA TRBV2 TGTGCCAGCGCAAAGGACAGGGGGATTGGAAGCAATCAGCCCCAGCATTTT CASAKDRGIGSNQPQHF
13 NA TRBJ1-5 NA TRBV6-2/TRBV6-3 TGTGCCAGCAGTTACGCGGGGGATCAGCCCCAGCATTTT CASSYAGDQPQHF
11 TRBD1 TRBJ1-1 NA TRBV25-1 TGTGCCAGCCAGGCCGGGACAGGGTTTTTCTTT CASQAGTGFFF
13 NA TRBJ2-7 NA TRBV5-1 TGCGCCAGCAGCTTCCAGGGCTCCTACGAGCAGTACTTC CASSFQGSYEQYF
14 NA TRBJ1-6 NA TRBV28 TGTGCCAGCAGTTTCGGACAGCCTAATTCACCCCTCCACTTT CASSFGQPNSPLHF
12 NA TRBJ2-7 once TRBV29-1 TGCAGCGTTGGTAGTGCGGGCTACGAGCAGTACTTC CSVGSAGYEQYF
14 NA TRBJ1-5 NA TRBV5-8 TGTGCCAGCAGTTTCTCGATCAGCGGGCAGCCCCAGCATTTT CASSFSISGQPQHF
17 NA TRBJ2-1 NA TRBV6-1 TGTGCCAGCAGTGAATGGTTTGGCCAGGGTAATAGGAATGAGCAGTTCTTC CASSEWFGQGNRNEQFF
16 NA TRBJ1-1 NA TRBV28 TGTGCCAGCATGAGACCCGAGGGGGGGAGAAACACTGAAGCTTTCTTT CASMRPEGGRNTEAFF
14 NA TRBJ2-7 NA TRBV7-9 TGTGCCAGCAGCTTAGTGGGGGACACCTACGAGCAGTACTTC CASSLVGDTYEQYF